These T cell receptor beta chains were read from a single sample in a study of blood T cell repertoires in COVID-19. TCRdb's copy holds only in-frame clones and misses some; the assay was immunoSEQ multiplex PCR. The data show some 350,000 clones, with about 89% seen just once and 3% held by the top ten. Sequencing used peripheral blood. These TCRs come from a woman in her thirties with COVID-19, enrolled during active disease. CDR3s include the opening cysteine and the closing phenylalanine or tryptophan. D genes are given only for firm matches. Clone size is shown for a subset of rows, as once, few, many or a class of expanded clone.

d_gene	v_gene	j_gene	abundance	CDR3nt	CDR3aa
TRBD1	TRBV28	TRBJ1-1	.	TGTGCCAGCAGGGGATTACAGGGGATGACTGAAGCTTTCTTT	CASRGLQGMTEAFF
TRBD1	TRBV10-1	TRBJ1-1	.	TGCGCCAGCAGCCAGAACTCCGGACAGGTGAACACTGAAGCTTTCTTT	CASSQNSGQVNTEAFF
.	TRBV19	TRBJ2-3	.	TGTGCCAGTAGTATAGTAGTGGCAGATACGCAGTATTTT	CASSIVVADTQYF
.	TRBV5-1	TRBJ2-2	.	TGCGCCACCACACCCCTCTCATTTGGAGCCGGGGAGCTGTTTTTT	CATTPLSFGAGELFF
.	TRBV15	TRBJ1-2	.	TGTGCCACCAGCAGAGATCGAGCTAACTATGGCTACACCTTC	CATSRDRANYGYTF
TRBD1	TRBV13	TRBJ2-1	once	TGTGCCAGCAGCTCGGACAGGGGGCTACAGCAGTTCTTC	CASSSDRGLQQFF
.	TRBV28	TRBJ2-1	.	TGTGCCAGCGGGCAGGTTAACAATGAGCAGTTCTTC	CASGQVNNEQFF
.	TRBV29-1	TRBJ2-1	.	TGCAGCGTTGAAGGACAGTTTTACAATGAGCAGTTCTTC	CSVEGQFYNEQFF
.	TRBV2	TRBJ2-7	.	TGTGCCAGCAGTTTGGACAAGCAGCAGTACTTC	CASSLDKQQYF
TRBD1	TRBV2	TRBJ1-5	.	TGTGCCAGCAGTGGGGACAGAGATCAGCCCCAGCATTTT	CASSGDRDQPQHF
.	TRBV7-8	TRBJ1-4	.	TGTGCCAGCAGCCCTTACCCCCCGCCCTCAGACTTTAATGAAAAACTGTTTTTT	CASSPYPPPSDFNEKLFF
.	TRBV19	TRBJ1-1	.	TGTGCCAGTAGTATAGGGGAGAGGGTGGTGCGCACTGAAGCTTTCTTT	CASSIGERVVRTEAFF
TRBD2	TRBV7-8	TRBJ2-1	.	TGTGCCAGCAGGGAAGCACATAGACGGGGGGGGTACAATGAGCAGTTCTTC	CASREAHRRGGYNEQFF
.	TRBV11-2	TRBJ1-2	.	TGTGCCAGCAGCTTAGGACAGAACTATGGCTACACCTTC	CASSLGQNYGYTF
TRBD2	TRBV19	TRBJ2-3	.	TGTGCCAGTAGTATCGGGGGGACAGATACGCAGTATTTT	CASSIGGTDTQYF
.	TRBV7-6	TRBJ2-1	.	TGTGCCAGCAGCTTAGGGCCCTCCGGGGTCTACAATGAGCAGTTCTTC	CASSLGPSGVYNEQFF
.	TRBV6-5	TRBJ1-5	.	TGTGCCAGCAGTTACGGGCTGCCCAGCAATCAGCCCCAGCATTTT	CASSYGLPSNQPQHF
TRBD1	TRBV7-2	TRBJ1-1	.	TGTGCCAGCAGCTTCCTTGGGGACAGGGGTTCGATGACTTTCTTT	CASSFLGDRGSMTFF
.	TRBV6-5	TRBJ1-1	.	TGTGCCAGCAGACCACAGCTGAACACTGAAGCTTTCTTT	CASRPQLNTEAFF
.	TRBV28	TRBJ1-4	.	TGTGCCAGCAGCCTGGGAACAGGGACTAATGAAAAACTGTTTTTT	CASSLGTGTNEKLFF
.	TRBV28	TRBJ1-6	.	TGTGCCAGCAGTCCCTATGCGGGGACCATTAGTCTTTATAATTCACCCCTCCACTTT	CASSPYAGTISLYNSPLHF
TRBD1	TRBV19	TRBJ2-3	.	TGTGCCAGTAGTACGACAGGGGGTCCCACAGATACGCAGTATTTT	CASSTTGGPTDTQYF
.	TRBV3-1/TRBV3-2	TRBJ2-1	.	TGTGCCAGCAGCCAGGGACTTTACAATGAGCAGTTCTTC	CASSQGLYNEQFF
TRBD1	TRBV7-2	TRBJ1-2	.	TGTGCCAGCAGGGCGGGACAGGGCCGCGGCTACACCTTC	CASRAGQGRGYTF